These 27 T cell receptor beta chains originate from one sample sequenced in a study of radiotherapy plus CTLA-4 blockade in lung cancer. Assay used: immunoSEQ multiplex PCR; TCRdb lists only in-frame clones, some missing. This table has roughly 120,000 clones, over 65% appearing once. The sequencing used peripheral blood, collected from a patient treated with radiotherapy plus ipilimumab. These TCRs come from a human donor with non-small cell lung cancer that progressed on radiotherapy plus ipilimumab. Some clones in this sample may be carry-over from other donors' samples.

The chain carries TRBV6-1 and TRBJ1-5, with D uncertain. The CDR3 covers 15 residues. The V end was cut by 7 bases, the J end by 0 bases, with 13 bases between. Per the germline V gene, CDR1 is MNHNS and CDR2 is SASEGT. CDR3 DNA: TGTGCCAGCATCTACCACGGACGTAGCAATCAGCCCCAGCATTTT. Translation gives CASIYHGRSNQPQHF.

The J gene is TRBJ1-1, the V gene TRBV5-1; the D gene is possibly TRBD1 (5 bases). The germline V gene encodes CDR1 SGHRS and CDR2 YFSETQ. The CDR3 length is 13 residues. Trimming pared 9 bases from V and 0 bases from J, leaving 12 bases between. CDR3 bases: TGCGCCACCCGGGGGTTCATGAACACTGAAGCTTTCTTT. Translating gives CATRGFMNTEAFF.

The chain combines TRBV18 with TRBJ1-1; perhaps TRBD1 as D (6 bases). V dropped 3 bases and J dropped 3 bases, with 11 bases sitting between them. Germline CDR1 and CDR2: KGHSH and LQKENI. This CDR3 region has 14 residues. CDR3 loop: CASSPTGLDTEAFF. The CDR3 nucleotides are TGTGCCAGCTCACCTACAGGGCTGGACACTGAAGCTTTCTTT.

The J gene is TRBJ1-6, the V gene TRBV11-2; no clear D. V was pared by 5 bases and J by 8 bases, with 13 bases between. This CDR3 has 14 residues. Germline loops: CDR1 SGHAT, CDR2 FQNNGV. The CDR3 sequence is CASSPHSMDSPLHF. The CDR3 coding sequence is TGTGCCAGCAGCCCCCATAGCATGGATTCACCCCTCCACTTT.

The chain joins TRBV18 to TRBJ2-3; TRBD2 matches at 12 bases. The CDR3 covers 15 residues. The germline gives CDR1 KGHSH, CDR2 LQKENI. V lost 4 bases and J lost 1; bases outside the gene matches: 0. The CDR3 sequence is CASSRTSGGTDTQYF. The CDR3, as DNA: TGTGCCAGCTCACGGACTAGCGGGGGCACAGATACGCAGTATTTT.

The chain links TRBV29-1 to TRBJ2-2, with D possibly called TRBD1 or TRBD2 (5 bases each). The CDR3 spans 14 residues. Germline CDR1 and CDR2: SQVTM and ANQGSEA. V was clipped by 3 bases and J by 6 bases, with 14 bases between them. CDR3 in DNA: TGCAGCGTTGATTCCAGGGAGTTCCCCGGGGAGCTGTTTTTT. It encodes CSVDSREFPGELFF.

The chain joins TRBV4-2 to TRBJ1-5; TRBD1 agrees at 7 bases. V lost 2 bases, J lost 10 bases, and 8 bases stayed unmatched. CDR3 length: 14 amino acids. Germline CDR1 is LGHNA and CDR2 is YNFKEQ. DNA for the CDR3: TGTGCCAGCAGCCAACGTGGGACAGAAGGTCCCCAGCATTTT. It encodes CASSQRGTEGPQHF.

This chain links TRBV5-6 with TRBJ2-1; D is perhaps TRBD2 (5 bases). Germline V gene lookup returns CDR1 SGHDT and CDR2 YYEEEE. This CDR3 has 16 residues. V lost 4 bases, J lost 9 bases, and 23 bases lay in between. The CDR3 sequence: CASSHPGLQSAGEQFF. The CDR3 bases are TGTGCCAGCAGCCACCCGGGGTTGCAATCTGCAGGTGAGCAGTTCTTC.

The chain couples TRBV4-1 to TRBJ1-2; no definite D call. Germline lookup yields CDR1 MGHRA and CDR2 YSYEKL. This CDR3 has 16 amino acids. The V and J ends lost 3 bases and 2 bases respectively, with 16 bases between them. CDR3 DNA sequence: TGCGCCAGCAGCCAGTCCCCCGGGAGACGGAACTATGGCTACACCTTC. It specifies CASSQSPGRRNYGYTF.

J is TRBJ1-1 and V is TRBV27, with no clear D. The germline V gene has CDR1 MNHEY and CDR2 SMNVEV (reference sequence). The CDR3 covers 15 residues. The germline V and J ends were trimmed by 2 bases and 4 bases, with 14 bases remaining between them. The CDR3 DNA reads TGTGCCAGCAGTTTAGGGAGGGCGGGTGGCACTGAAGCTTTCTTT. This sequence encodes CASSLGRAGGTEAFF.

The chain uses TRBV14 and TRBJ2-1; 9 bases map to TRBD2. V lost 6 bases, J lost 7 bases, and 10 bases stayed unmatched. This CDR3 has 15 amino acids. Germline values: CDR1 SGHDN, CDR2 FVKESK. The CDR3 is CASSRVAGVKNEQFF. In DNA, the CDR3 is TGTGCCAGCAGTCGGGTAGCGGGGGTTAAGAATGAGCAGTTCTTC. Together with reference TRBV14 and TRBJ2-1, the CDR3 gives the full variable domain: EAGVTQFPSHSVIEKGQTVTLRCDPISGHDNLYWYRRVMGKEIKFLLHFVKESKQDESGMPNNRFLAERTGGTYSTLKVQPAELEDSGVYFCASSRVAGVKNEQFFGPGTRLTVL.

The chain employs TRBV2 and TRBJ2-5; D gene uncertain. Germline loops: CDR1 SNHLY, CDR2 FYNNEI. The CDR3 extends over 14 amino acids. With 3 bases removed from V and 5 bases from J, the gap between germline ends came to 13 bases. The CDR3 DNA is TGTGCCAGCAGTGACGGGCAGCCCCGGGAGACCCAGTACTTC. Its protein is CASSDGQPRETQYF.

The rearrangement joins TRBV4-2 to TRBJ2-1; TRBD2 matches 7 bases. The V gene end was trimmed by 2 bases and the J gene end by 9 bases; junction bases not matched to a gene: 13. CDR3 length: 16 residues. Per the germline V gene, CDR1 is LGHNA and CDR2 is YNFKEQ. The CDR3 DNA reads TGTGCCAGCAGCCAAATAGCGGGCTCCCCGTGGGGTGAGCAGTTCTTC. Translating gives CASSQIAGSPWGEQFF.

This rearrangement joins TRBV7-2 to TRBJ2-7; a weak D match, TRBD1 (6 bases). Germline-derived CDR1 and CDR2 are SGHTA and FQGNSA. The CDR3 totals 13 residues. Trimming pared 8 bases from V and 3 bases from J, leaving 14 bases between. The CDR3 protein is CASAYRDGYEQYF. CDR3 in DNA: TGTGCCAGCGCGTACAGGGATGGCTACGAGCAGTACTTC. Using reference TRBV7-2 and TRBJ2-7 for the parts outside the CDR3, the full variable domain is GAGVSQSPSNKVTEKGKDVELRCDPISGHTALYWYRQSLGQGLEFLIYFQGNSAPDKSGLPSDRFSAERTGGSVSTLTIQRTQQEDSAVYLCASAYRDGYEQYFGPGTRLTVT.

This clone was seen once. The chain is built from TRBV7-9 and TRBJ1-5, with a weak D call TRBD1 (5 bases). Trimming pared 6 bases from V and 4 bases from J, leaving 7 bases between. From germline, CDR1 is SEHNR and CDR2 FQNEAQ (reference sequence). The CDR3 covers 12 residues. The CDR3 DNA follows: TGTGCCAGCAGTTCAGGGAATCAGCCCCAGCATTTT. This encodes CASSSGNQPQHF.

The chain couples TRBV4-3 to TRBJ1-2; D gene ambiguous. With 4 bases removed from V and 0 bases from J, the gap between germline ends came to 15 bases. The CDR3 totals 16 residues. Per germline, CDR1 LGHNA and CDR2 YSLEER. The CDR3 reads CASSPRVGTTNYGYTF. CDR3 in DNA: TGCGCCAGCAGCCCGCGGGTCGGTACCACTAACTATGGCTACACCTTC.

This clone was detected only a few times. The V call is TRBV4-3, the J call TRBJ2-3; D is uncertain. This CDR3 has 15 residues. CDR1 and CDR2 from the germline V gene are LGHNA and YSLEER. V lost 0 bases and J lost 4, with 11 bases in between. CDR3 amino acids: CASSQDLYGSDTQYF. CDR3 DNA: TGCGCCAGCAGCCAAGATCTTTACGGGTCAGATACGCAGTATTTT.

The chain couples TRBV14 to TRBJ1-2; 7 nucleotides align to TRBD1. The CDR3 is made up of 15 amino acids. The V gene end was trimmed by 4 bases and the J gene end by 0 bases; junction bases not matched to a gene: 5. CDR1 is SGHDN, CDR2 FVKESK, per germline. CDR3 in DNA: TGTGCCAGCAGCCTTTGGGACAGTGCTAACTATGGCTACACCTTC. This encodes CASSLWDSANYGYTF.

This clone was counted a few times. The chain links TRBV7-2 to TRBJ2-7, with D possibly TRBD1 on 6 matching bases. Germline lookup yields CDR1 SGHTA and CDR2 FQGNSA. This CDR3 is 14 amino acids long. V lost 5 bases and J lost 5, with 16 bases in between. The CDR3, as DNA: TGTGCCAGCAGCCGAGACCACACAGGGCACGAGCAGTACTTC. Amino acids: CASSRDHTGHEQYF. The variable domain in full, with the rest retrieved from reference TRBV7-2 and TRBJ2-7, is GAGVSQSPSNKVTEKGKDVELRCDPISGHTALYWYRQSLGQGLEFLIYFQGNSAPDKSGLPSDRFSAERTGGSVSTLTIQRTQQEDSAVYLCASSRDHTGHEQYFGPGTRLTVT.

The rearrangement joins TRBV5-1 to TRBJ2-3; 10 bases fit TRBD2. The ends lost 3 bases at V and 4 bases at J; junction bases unmatched: 11. Germline V CDR1 and CDR2: SGHRS, YFSETQ. This CDR3 has 17 residues. Here the CDR3 reads CASSSNLLAGFADTQYF. The CDR3 bases are TGCGCCAGCAGCTCTAATCTACTAGCGGGGTTTGCAGATACGCAGTATTTT.

The chain recombines TRBV14 with TRBJ2-2; 7 bases align to TRBD1. The germline V gene encodes CDR1 SGHDN and CDR2 FVKESK. Trimming took 2 bases from V and 6 from J; bases not matched to a gene: 12. The CDR3 has 17 residues. The CDR3 here is CASSQLLGRGTPGELFF. CDR3 DNA sequence: TGTGCCAGCAGCCAATTGCTTGGCAGGGGGACGCCCGGGGAGCTGTTTTTT. The variable domain in full, with the rest retrieved from reference TRBV14 and TRBJ2-2, is EAGVTQFPSHSVIEKGQTVTLRCDPISGHDNLYWYRRVMGKEIKFLLHFVKESKQDESGMPNNRFLAERTGGTYSTLKVQPAELEDSGVYFCASSQLLGRGTPGELFFGEGSRLTVL.

The chain employs TRBV2 and TRBJ1-1, with D uncertain. V lost 4 bases to trimming and J lost 7 bases, with 10 bases between them. The CDR3 runs 12 residues. Germline V gene lookup returns CDR1 SNHLY and CDR2 FYNNEI. CDR3 nucleotide sequence: TGTGCCAGCAGTGCCATGTCCGGTGAAGCTTTCTTT. This encodes CASSAMSGEAFF.

The chain recombines TRBV13 with TRBJ2-5, with D hard to call. From germline, CDR1 is PRHDT and CDR2 FYEKMQ (reference sequence). With 2 bases removed from V and 2 bases from J, the gap between germline ends came to 6 bases. This CDR3 has 13 residues. CDR3 in amino acids: CASSLILQETQYF. The CDR3 DNA reads TGTGCCAGCAGCTTAATACTACAAGAGACCCAGTACTTC.

This chain connects TRBV21-1 to TRBJ1-6. TRBV21-1 is listed as a pseudogene. The CDR3 contains 13 residues. CDR3 residues: CASSEKWGAPLHF. Here the CDR3 DNA reads TGTGCCAGCAGCGAAAAATGGGGTGCACCCCTCCACTTT.

CDR3 sequence reads: CASSEPAGRTNTEAFF. In DNA form, the CDR3 reads TGTGCCAGCAGTGAACCCGCCGGGAGGACGAACACTGAAGCTTTCTTT. J is TRBJ1-1 and V is TRBV25-1; no definite D call. CDR1 and CDR2 from the germline V gene are MGHDK and SYGVNS. The CDR3 consists of 16 residues. Trimming pared 2 bases from V and 1 base from J, leaving 14 bases between.

V gene TRBV29-1 combines with J gene TRBJ2-3, with 7 positions matching TRBD1. V dropped 4 bases and J dropped 3; count of bases not matched to a gene: 7. This CDR3 has 14 amino acids. Germline loops: CDR1 SQVTM, CDR2 ANQGSEA. The CDR3 protein is CSVGEGAGTDTQYF. DNA for the CDR3: TGCAGCGTTGGAGAGGGGGCCGGGACAGATACGCAGTATTTT.

The genes are TRBV7-2 and TRBJ2-7; D is possibly TRBD1 or TRBD2 (5 bases each). V gave up 2 bases and J gave up 2 bases, with 7 bases separating them. Germline values: CDR1 SGHTA, CDR2 FQGNSA. This CDR3 contains 13 residues. The CDR3 DNA is TGTGCCAGCAGCTTACGGGACCCCTACGAGCAGTACTTC. Translation gives CASSLRDPYEQYF.